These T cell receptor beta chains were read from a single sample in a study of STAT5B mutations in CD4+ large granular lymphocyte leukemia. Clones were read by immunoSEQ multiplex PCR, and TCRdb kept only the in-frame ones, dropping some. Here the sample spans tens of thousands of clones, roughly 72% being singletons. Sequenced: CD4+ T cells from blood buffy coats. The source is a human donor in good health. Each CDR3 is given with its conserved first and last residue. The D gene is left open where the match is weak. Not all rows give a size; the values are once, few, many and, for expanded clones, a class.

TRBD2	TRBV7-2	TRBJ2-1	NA	CASSAGLAGGLNEQFF	TGTGCCAGCAGCGCAGGACTAGCGGGGGGGCTAAATGAGCAGTTCTTC
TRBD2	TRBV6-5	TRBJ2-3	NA	CASRTGLAGVAQYF	TGTGCCAGCAGGACCGGACTAGCGGGGGTGGCGCAGTATTTT
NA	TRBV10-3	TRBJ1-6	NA	CAIWDNDNSPLHF	TGTGCCATATGGGACAATGATAATTCACCCCTCCACTTT
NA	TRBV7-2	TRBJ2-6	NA	CASRFSSGANVLTF	TGTGCCAGCAGGTTTAGCTCTGGGGCCAACGTCCTGACTTTC
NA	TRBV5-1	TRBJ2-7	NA	CASSLVAGPGYEQYF	TGCGCCAGCAGCCTGGTGGCAGGGCCTGGATACGAGCAGTACTTC
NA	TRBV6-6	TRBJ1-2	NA	CASSYDRSGYTF	TGTGCCAGCAGTTACGACAGAAGTGGCTACACCTTC
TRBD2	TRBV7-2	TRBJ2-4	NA	CASSLGSGGAAKNIQYF	TGTGCCAGCAGCTTAGGTAGCGGGGGGGCGGCCAAAAACATTCAGTACTTC
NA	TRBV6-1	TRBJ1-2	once	CASSEADRYYGYTF	TGTGCCAGCAGTGAAGCGGACAGATACTATGGCTACACCTTC
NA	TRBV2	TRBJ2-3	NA	CASRSNPADTQYF	TGTGCCAGCAGGAGCAATCCGGCAGATACGCAGTATTTT
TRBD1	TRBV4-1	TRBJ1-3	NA	CASSQTGTGGGNTIYF	TGCGCCAGCAGCCAAACCGGGACAGGGGGAGGAAACACCATATATTTT
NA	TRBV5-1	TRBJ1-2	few	CASSLGQTTFYGYTF	TGCGCCAGCAGCTTGGGTCAGACGACTTTCTATGGCTACACCTTC
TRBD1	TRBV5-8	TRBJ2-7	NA	CASSWDSGTYYEQYF	TGTGCCAGCAGCTGGGACAGTGGTACATATTACGAGCAGTACTTC
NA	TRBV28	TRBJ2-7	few	CASRGGQGGYEQYF	TGTGCCAGCAGGGGAGGGCAAGGGGGCTACGAGCAGTACTTC
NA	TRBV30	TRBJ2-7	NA	CAWSVAYEQYF	TGTGCCTGGAGTGTAGCTTACGAGCAGTACTTC
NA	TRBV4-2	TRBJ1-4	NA	CASSQGRREEEKLFF	TGTGCCAGCAGCCAAGGTAGGCGGGAGGAGGAAAAACTGTTTTTT
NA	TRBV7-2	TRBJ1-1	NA	CASSFGELQEAFF	TGTGCCAGCAGCTTTGGAGAGCTGCAGGAAGCTTTCTTT
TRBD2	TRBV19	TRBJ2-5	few	CASSILAGGQETQYF	TGTGCCAGTAGTATACTAGCGGGGGGCCAAGAGACCCAGTACTTC
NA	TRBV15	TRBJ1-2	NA	CATTRDVDARGYTF	TGTGCCACCACCCGAGATGTAGACGCCAGGGGCTACACCTTC
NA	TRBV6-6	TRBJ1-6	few	CASSRGTGYNSPLHF	TGTGCCAGCAGCCGCGGGACGGGGTATAATTCACCCCTCCACTTT
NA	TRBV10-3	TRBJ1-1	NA	CAATNQGSESKAFF	TGTGCCGCGACTAACCAGGGATCAGAAAGCAAAGCTTTCTTT
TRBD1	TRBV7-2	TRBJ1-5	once	CASSLNGQGPRHF	TGTGCCAGCAGCCTGAACGGACAGGGTCCTAGACATTTT
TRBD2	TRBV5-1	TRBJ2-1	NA	CASSPVGSGGPYNEQFF	TGCGCCAGCAGCCCCGTGGGTTCGGGGGGGCCCTACAATGAGCAGTTCTTC
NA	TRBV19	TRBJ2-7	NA	CASSRVYGGIRDEQYF	TGTGCCAGTAGCCGTGTGTATGGGGGTATTAGGGACGAGCAGTACTTC
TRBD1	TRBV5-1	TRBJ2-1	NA	CASSTGQLGDEQFF	TGCGCCAGCAGCACGGGACAGTTGGGGGATGAGCAGTTCTTC
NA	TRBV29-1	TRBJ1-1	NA	CSVRDLNTEAFF	TGCAGCGTTAGGGACCTGAACACTGAAGCTTTCTTT
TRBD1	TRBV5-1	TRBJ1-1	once	CASTRTGPNTEAFF	TGCGCCAGCACCCGGACAGGTCCGAACACTGAAGCTTTCTTT
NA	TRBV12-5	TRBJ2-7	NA	CASGLVISERSYEQYF	TGTGCTAGTGGTTTGGTAATTAGCGAGAGATCCTACGAGCAGTACTTC
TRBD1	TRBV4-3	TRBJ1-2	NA	CASSPRTGDGGYTF	TGCGCCAGCAGCCCCAGGACAGGGGATGGGGGCTACACCTTC
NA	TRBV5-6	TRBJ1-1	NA	CASSLLTGSPDKNTEAFF	TGTGCCAGCAGCCTTTTAACCGGGTCCCCCGACAAGAACACTGAAGCTTTCTTT
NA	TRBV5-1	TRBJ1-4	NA	CASSLGGGQGDEKLFF	TGCGCCAGCAGCTTGGGAGGCGGGCAGGGTGACGAAAAACTGTTTTTT
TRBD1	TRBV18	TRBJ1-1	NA	CASSPGDRGHTEAFF	TGTGCCAGCTCACCTGGAGACAGGGGGCACACTGAAGCTTTCTTT
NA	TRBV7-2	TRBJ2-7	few	CASSLGPGRSYEQYF	TGTGCCAGCAGCTTAGGCCCAGGCCGCTCCTACGAGCAGTACTTC
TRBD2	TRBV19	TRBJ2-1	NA	CASSMGLAGTYNEQFF	TGTGCCAGTAGTATGGGACTAGCGGGAACATACAATGAGCAGTTCTTC
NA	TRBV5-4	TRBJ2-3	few	CASSLDQGRTDTQYF	TGTGCCAGCAGCTTGGATCAGGGGAGGACAGATACGCAGTATTTT
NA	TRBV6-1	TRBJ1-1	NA	CASSRSVNTEAFF	TGTGCCAGCAGTCGGTCAGTTAACACTGAAGCTTTCTTT
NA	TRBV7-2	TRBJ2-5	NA	CASRGGPQETQYF	TGTGCCAGCAGGGGGGGGCCCCAAGAGACCCAGTACTTC
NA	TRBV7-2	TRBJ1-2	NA	CASRNALGTNYGYTF	TGTGCCAGCAGGAACGCTTTGGGCACCAACTATGGCTACACCTTC
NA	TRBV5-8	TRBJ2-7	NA	CASSPDRYGGGQYF	TGTGCCAGCAGCCCCGATCGTTACGGAGGGGGGCAGTACTTC